The present entry profiles one T cell receptor (beta chain) with its context. No antigen is known for it. The library tagged individual cDNA molecules with unique molecular identifiers. MiXCR, applied by TCRdb to the RACE reads, yields one record per CDR3 protein. The sample carries around 110,000 distinct CDR3 sequences, around 12% recorded once. This sample was taken from a study of human T cells and chemical hapten exposure. Points from the study as a whole: Following DPC sensitization, TCRs present above 1 in 1000 frequency showed no change.

CDR1 SGHRS and CDR2 YFSETQ come from the germline V gene. This CDR3 has 18 residues. V was pared by 5 bases and J by 0 bases, with 13 bases of the junction left unmatched. Specified time point: pre-sensitization, week 0. Documented treatment: therapeutic diphenylcyclopropenone sensitization with weekly scalp DPC. The sequence was collected from a woman in her fifties or sixties with alopecia areata. Some clones in this sample may be carry-over from other donors' samples. This chain uses TRBV5-1 with TRBJ2-7, with TRBD2 identical over 11 bases. The source material was whole blood, sampled in connection with sensitization to the hapten diphenylcyclopropenone (DPC). This CDR3 is CASSRGLAERPSSYEQYF. The CDR3 coding sequence is TGCGCCAGCAGTCGGGGACTAGCGGAGCGCCCATCCTCCTACGAGCAGTACTTC.